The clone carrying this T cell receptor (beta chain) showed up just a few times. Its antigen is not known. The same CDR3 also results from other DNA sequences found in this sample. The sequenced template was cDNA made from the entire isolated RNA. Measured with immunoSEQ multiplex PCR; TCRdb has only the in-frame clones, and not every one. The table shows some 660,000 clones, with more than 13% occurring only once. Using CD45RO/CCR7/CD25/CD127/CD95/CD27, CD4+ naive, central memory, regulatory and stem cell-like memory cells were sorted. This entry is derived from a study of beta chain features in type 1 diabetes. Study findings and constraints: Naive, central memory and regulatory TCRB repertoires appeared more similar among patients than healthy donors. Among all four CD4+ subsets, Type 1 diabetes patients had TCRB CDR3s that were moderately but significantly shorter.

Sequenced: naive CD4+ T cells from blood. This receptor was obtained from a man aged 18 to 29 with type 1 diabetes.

The CDR3 DNA is TGTGCCTGGAGTGTAAGAACAGATACGCAGTATTTT. This codes for CAWSVRTDTQYF. The rearrangement links TRBV30 to TRBJ2-3; D unclear. The CDR3 has 12 amino acids. Trimming stripped 0 bases from V and 3 bases from J, with 4 bases between. Germline CDR1 and CDR2: GTSNPN and SVGIG (reference sequence).